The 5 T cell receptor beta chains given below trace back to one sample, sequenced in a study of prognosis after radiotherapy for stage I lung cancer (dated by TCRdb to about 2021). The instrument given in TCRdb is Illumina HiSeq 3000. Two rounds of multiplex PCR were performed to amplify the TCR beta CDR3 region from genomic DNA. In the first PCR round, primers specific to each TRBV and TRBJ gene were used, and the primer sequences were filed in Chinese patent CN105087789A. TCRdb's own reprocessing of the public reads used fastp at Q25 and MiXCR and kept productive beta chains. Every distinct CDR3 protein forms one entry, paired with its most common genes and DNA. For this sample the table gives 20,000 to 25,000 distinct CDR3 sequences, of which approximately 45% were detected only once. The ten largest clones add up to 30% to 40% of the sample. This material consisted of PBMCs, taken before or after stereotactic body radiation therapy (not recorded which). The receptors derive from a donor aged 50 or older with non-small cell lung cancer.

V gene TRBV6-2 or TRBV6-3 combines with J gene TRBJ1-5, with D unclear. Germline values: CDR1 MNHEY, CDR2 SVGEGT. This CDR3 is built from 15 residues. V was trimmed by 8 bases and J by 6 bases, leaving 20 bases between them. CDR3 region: CASAPVIGCCQPQHF. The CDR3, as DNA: TGTGCCAGCGCCCCCGTTATAGGGTGCTGTCAGCCCCAGCATTTT.

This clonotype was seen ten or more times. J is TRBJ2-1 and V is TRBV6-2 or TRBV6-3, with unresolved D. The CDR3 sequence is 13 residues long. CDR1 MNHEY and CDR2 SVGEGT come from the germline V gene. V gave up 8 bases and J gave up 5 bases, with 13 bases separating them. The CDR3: CASAPPPNNEQFF. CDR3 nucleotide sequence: TGTGCCAGCGCCCCCCCCCCCAACAATGAGCAGTTCTTC.

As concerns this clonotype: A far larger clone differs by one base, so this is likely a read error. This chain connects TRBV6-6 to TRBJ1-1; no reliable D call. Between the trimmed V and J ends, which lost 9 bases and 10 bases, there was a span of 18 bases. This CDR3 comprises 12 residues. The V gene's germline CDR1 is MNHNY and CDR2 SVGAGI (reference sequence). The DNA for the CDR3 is TGTGCCAGAAGTAGGAGGGATCAACGAGCTTTCTTT. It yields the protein CARSRRDQRAFF.

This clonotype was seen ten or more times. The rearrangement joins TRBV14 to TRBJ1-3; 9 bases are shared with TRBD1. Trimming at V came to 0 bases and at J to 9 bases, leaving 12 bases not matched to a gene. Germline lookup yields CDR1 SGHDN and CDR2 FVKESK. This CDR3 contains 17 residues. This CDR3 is CASSQDPGTGLFATIYF. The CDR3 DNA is TGTGCCAGCAGCCAAGACCCTGGGACAGGGTTGTTCGCCACCATATATTTT.

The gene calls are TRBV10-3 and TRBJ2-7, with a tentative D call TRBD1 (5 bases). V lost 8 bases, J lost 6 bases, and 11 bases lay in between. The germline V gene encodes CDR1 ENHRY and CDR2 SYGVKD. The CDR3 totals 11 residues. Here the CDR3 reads CAIGANSEQYF. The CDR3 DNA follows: TGTGCCATCGGGGCGAACTCCGAGCAGTACTTC.